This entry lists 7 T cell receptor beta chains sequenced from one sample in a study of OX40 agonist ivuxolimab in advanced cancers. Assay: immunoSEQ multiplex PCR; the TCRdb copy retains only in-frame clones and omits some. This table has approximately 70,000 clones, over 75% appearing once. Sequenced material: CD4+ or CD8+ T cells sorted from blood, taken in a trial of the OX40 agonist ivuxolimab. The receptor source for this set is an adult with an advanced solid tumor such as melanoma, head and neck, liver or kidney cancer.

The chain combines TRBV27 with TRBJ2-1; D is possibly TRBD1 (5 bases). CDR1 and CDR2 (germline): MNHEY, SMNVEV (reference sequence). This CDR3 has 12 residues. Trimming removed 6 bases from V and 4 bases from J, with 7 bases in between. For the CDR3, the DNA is TGTGCCAGCAGCCGACAGTACAATGAGCAGTTCTTC. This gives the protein CASSRQYNEQFF.

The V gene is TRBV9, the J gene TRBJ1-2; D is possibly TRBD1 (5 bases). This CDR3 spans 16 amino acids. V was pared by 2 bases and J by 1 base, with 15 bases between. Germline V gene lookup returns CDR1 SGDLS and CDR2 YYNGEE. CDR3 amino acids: CASSVDGTLINYGYTF. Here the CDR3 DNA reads TGTGCCAGCAGCGTCGACGGGACGCTCATTAACTATGGCTACACCTTC.

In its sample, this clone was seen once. Here the CDR3 reads CASSLSQGHTYEQYF. The CDR3 DNA reads TGTGCCAGCAGCTTATCGCAGGGACATACCTACGAGCAGTACTTC. The rearrangement joins TRBV7-9 to TRBJ2-7; tentative D call: TRBD1 (6 bases). Trimming left V 2 bases short and J 2 bases short, with 13 bases between. The CDR3 extends over 15 amino acids. Germline-derived CDR1 and CDR2 are SEHNR and FQNEAQ (reference sequence).

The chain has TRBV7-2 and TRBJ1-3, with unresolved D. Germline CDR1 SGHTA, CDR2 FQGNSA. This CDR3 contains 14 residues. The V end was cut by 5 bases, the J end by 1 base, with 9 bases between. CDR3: CASSPDGSGNTIYF. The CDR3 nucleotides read TGTGCCAGCAGCCCGGACGGATCTGGAAACACCATATATTTT.

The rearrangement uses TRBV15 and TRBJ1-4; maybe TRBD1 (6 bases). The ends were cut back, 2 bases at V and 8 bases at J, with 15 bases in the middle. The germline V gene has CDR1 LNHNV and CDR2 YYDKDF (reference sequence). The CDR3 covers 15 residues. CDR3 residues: CATSRSPTGGEKLFF. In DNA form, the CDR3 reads TGTGCCACCAGCAGATCCCCGACAGGAGGGGAAAAACTGTTTTTT.

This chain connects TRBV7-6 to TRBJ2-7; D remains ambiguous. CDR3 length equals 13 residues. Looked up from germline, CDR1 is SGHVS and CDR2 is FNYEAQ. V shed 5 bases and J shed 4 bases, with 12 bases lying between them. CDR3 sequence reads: CASSPLGLYEQYF. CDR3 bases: TGTGCCAGCAGCCCCCTGGGTTTGTACGAGCAGTACTTC.

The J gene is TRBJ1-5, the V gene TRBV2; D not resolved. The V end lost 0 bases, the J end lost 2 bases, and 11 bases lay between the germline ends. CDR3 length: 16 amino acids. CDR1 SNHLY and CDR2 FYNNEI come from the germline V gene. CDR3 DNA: TGTGCCAGCAGTGAAGCGCAGACCGGCGGCAATCAGCCCCAGCATTTT. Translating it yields CASSEAQTGGNQPQHF.